Below are 3 T cell receptor beta chains sequenced from a single sample in a study of response to subunit inactivated influenza vaccine. TCRdb itself ran the RT-PCR reads through MiXCR, one entry per CDR3 protein. The repertoire has 450,000 to 600,000 distinct CDR3 sequences, approximately 7.7% of them found once; the top ten carry around 13%. Sequencing was performed on PBMCs from blood, taken 23 to 25 months after vaccination. These receptors all come from a man between 50 and 75 years old who received an inactivated influenza vaccine.

This clonotype was observed a few times. This chain uses TRBV10-3 with TRBJ2-3; D is unresolved. CDR1 ENHRY and CDR2 SYGVKD come from the germline V gene. V was cut by 5 bases and J by 6 bases, with 15 bases left in between. The CDR3 sequence is 14 residues long. DNA for the CDR3: TGTGCCATCAGTCTTGAACGGCGAAGGGATACGCAGTATTTT. Residues: CAISLERRRDTQYF.

The gene calls are TRBV28 and TRBJ2-7; either TRBD1 or TRBD2 may fit D (5 bases each). This CDR3 comprises 16 residues. In germline, CDR1 is MDHEN, CDR2 SYDVKM. Trimming took 0 bases from V and 3 from J, leaving 15 bases between them. The CDR3 DNA follows: TGTGCCAGCAGTTTATGGGGGGACGGATTGGGCTACGAGCAGTACTTC. Amino acids: CASSLWGDGLGYEQYF. Using reference TRBV28 and TRBJ2-7 for the parts outside the CDR3, the full variable domain is DVKVTQSSRYLVKRTGEKVFLECVQDMDHENMFWYRQDPGLGLRLIYFSYDVKMKEKGDIPEGYSVSREKKERFSLILESASTNQTSMYLCASSLWGDGLGYEQYFGPGTRLTVT.

The chain employs TRBV2 and TRBJ2-7; D unclear. V was clipped by 4 bases and J by 1 base, with 8 bases between them. The CDR3 sequence is 13 residues long. The germline V gene has CDR1 SNHLY and CDR2 FYNNEI. The CDR3 DNA sequence: TGTGCCAGCAGTGGAACAAGATCCTACGAGCAGTACTTC. This gives the protein CASSGTRSYEQYF.